The present T cell receptor beta chain was sequenced within a study of regulatory T cells in long-lasting Graves disease. Researchers made TCR beta libraries by using iRepertoire HTBI primers and running Arm-PCR on CDR3 regions. TCRdb redid the calling of the multiplex PCR reads with MiXCR, one entry per CDR3 protein. The repertoire has 550,000 to 700,000 distinct CDR3 sequences, about 16% of them found once; the top ten carry about 12%. V lost 0 bases, J lost 5 bases, and 7 bases lay in between. The CDR3 is made up of 13 amino acids. Germline CDR1 reads LGHDT; CDR2 reads YNNKEL (reference sequence). Study outcomes and limitations: Patients with persistent disease showed a bias toward TRBV28, TRBJ1-2 and TRBJ2-5. Lower TCR diversity was seen in persistent Graves' patients than in newly diagnosed ones.

Noted time point: newly diagnosed GD, antithyroid drugs for less than 3 months. The TCR library used RNA extracted from PBMCs. This clonotype was seen at least ten times. The antigen is undetermined. This sample was also put to use in a study of T cells in Graves' hyperthyroidism and ophthalmopathy. That work states: Researchers ran a first-round RT-PCR on the TCR CDR3 using the HTBI primer set.

The material sequenced was peripheral blood mononuclear cells (PBMCs), taken at new diagnosis, from a patient treated with antithyroid drugs. This chain joins TRBV3-1 and TRBJ1-1; D unclear. The sequence derives from a man between 18 and 35 years old with Graves disease. The CDR3 is CASSQEARTEAFF. CDR3 coding DNA: TGTGCCAGCAGCCAAGAAGCGAGGACTGAAGCTTTCTTT. Supplemented by reference TRBV3-1 and TRBJ1-1, the full variable domain reads DTAVSQTPKYLVTQMGNDKSIKCEQNLGHDTMYWYKQDSKKFLKIMFSYNNKELIINETVPNRFSPKSPDKAHLNLHINSLELGDSAVYFCASSQEARTEAFFGQGTRLTVV.